This T cell receptor (beta chain) is drawn from a study of blood T cell repertoires in COVID-19. Per germline, CDR1 ENHRY and CDR2 SYGVKD. The V segment lost 7 bases and the J segment 6 bases; nucleotides outside the gene matches: 7. CDR3 length: 13 amino acids. Generated by immunoSEQ multiplex PCR, the TCRdb table keeps only in-frame clones and is missing some. The table lists 220,000 or so clones, around 83% of them singletons, with about 7% in the top ten. This clonotype was sampled from a woman aged 40 to 50 who had recovered from COVID-19. The chain employs TRBV10-3 and TRBJ1-1; 8 positions match TRBD1. The specimen was PBMCs or T cells enriched from blood (not recorded which). The CDR3 DNA reads TGTGCCATCAACCTGTCAGGGGGCTCTGAAGCTTTCTTT. Amino acid sequence: CAINLSGGSEAFF.